This T cell receptor (beta chain) was identified in a study of shared clonotypes between healthy human individuals. Per the study methods: Without quality scores, immunoSEQ junctional reads could not be filtered like full-length reads. Some clones are missing from TCRdb's copy, which holds only in-frame ones; the method was immunoSEQ multiplex PCR. That table gives V, J and clone size, and the DNA gave D and trimming. The data contain millions of clones, less than 95% of them singletons. The CDR3 is made up of 14 amino acids. Germline loops: CDR1 LGHNA, CDR2 YSLEER. Trimming stripped 0 bases from V and 7 bases from J, with 13 bases between. Terminally differentiated effector memory CD45RA+ cells were excluded by CCR7 positive selection of CD45RO-negative cells.

V usage is TRBV4-3 and J usage is TRBJ2-7; weak D call: TRBD2 (5 bases). The receptor's source is a man aged 18 to 30 in good health. The sequencing input was naive CD8+ T cells sorted from blood. CDR3 nucleotides: TGCGCCAGCAGCCAAGATCAAGGACTGGGAGAGCAGTACTTC. It translates to CASSQDQGLGEQYF.